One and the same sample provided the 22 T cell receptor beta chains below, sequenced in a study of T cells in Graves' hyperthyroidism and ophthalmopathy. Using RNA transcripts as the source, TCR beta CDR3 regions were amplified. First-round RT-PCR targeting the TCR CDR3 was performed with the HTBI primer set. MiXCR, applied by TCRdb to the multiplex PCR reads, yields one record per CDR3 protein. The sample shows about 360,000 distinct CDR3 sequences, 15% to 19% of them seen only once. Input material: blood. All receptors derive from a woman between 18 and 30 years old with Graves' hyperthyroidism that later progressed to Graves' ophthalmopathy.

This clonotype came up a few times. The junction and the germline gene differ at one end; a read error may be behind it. The CDR3 is CASSQDTGSSSYKQYF. The CDR3 nucleotides read TGCGCCAGCAGCCAAGATACAGGGTCTAGCTCCTACAAGCAGTACTTC. The V gene is TRBV4-3, the J gene TRBJ2-7, with a tentative D call TRBD1 (6 bases). CDR1 and CDR2 from the germline V gene are LGHNA and YSLEER. This CDR3 comprises 16 residues.

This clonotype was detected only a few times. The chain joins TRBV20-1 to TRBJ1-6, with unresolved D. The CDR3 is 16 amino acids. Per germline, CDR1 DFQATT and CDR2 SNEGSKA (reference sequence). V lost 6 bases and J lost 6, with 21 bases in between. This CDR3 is CSAALGVRAGNSPLHF. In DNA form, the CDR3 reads TGCAGTGCCGCGTTAGGAGTGCGCGCGGGTAATTCACCCCTCCACTTT.

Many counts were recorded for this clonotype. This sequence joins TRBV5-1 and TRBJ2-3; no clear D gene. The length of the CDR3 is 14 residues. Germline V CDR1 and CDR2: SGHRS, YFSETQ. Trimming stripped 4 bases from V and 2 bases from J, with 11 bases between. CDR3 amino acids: CASSEMGSTDTQYF. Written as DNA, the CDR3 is TGCGCCAGCAGCGAGATGGGTTCCACAGATACGCAGTATTTT.

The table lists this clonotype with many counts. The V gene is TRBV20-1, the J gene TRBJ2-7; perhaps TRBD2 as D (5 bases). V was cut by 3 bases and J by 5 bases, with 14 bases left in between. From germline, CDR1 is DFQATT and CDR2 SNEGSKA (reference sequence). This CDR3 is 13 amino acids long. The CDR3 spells CSASRRRGNEQYF. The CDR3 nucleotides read TGCAGTGCTAGTCGCCGCCGGGGAAACGAGCAGTACTTC.

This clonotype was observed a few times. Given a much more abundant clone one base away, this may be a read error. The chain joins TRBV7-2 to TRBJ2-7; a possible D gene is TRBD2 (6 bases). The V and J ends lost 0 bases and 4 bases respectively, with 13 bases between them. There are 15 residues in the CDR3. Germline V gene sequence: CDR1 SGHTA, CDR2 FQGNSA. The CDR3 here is CASSLATGRGYEQYF. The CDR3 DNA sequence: TGTGCCAGCAGCTTAGCGACGGGACGGGGGTACGAGCAGTACTTC.

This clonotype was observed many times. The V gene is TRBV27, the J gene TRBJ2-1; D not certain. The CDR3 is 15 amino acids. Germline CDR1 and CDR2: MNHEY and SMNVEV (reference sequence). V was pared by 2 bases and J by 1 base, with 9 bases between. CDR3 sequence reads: CASSLKALSYNEQFF. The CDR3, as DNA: TGTGCCAGCAGTTTAAAGGCTCTATCCTACAATGAGCAGTTCTTC.

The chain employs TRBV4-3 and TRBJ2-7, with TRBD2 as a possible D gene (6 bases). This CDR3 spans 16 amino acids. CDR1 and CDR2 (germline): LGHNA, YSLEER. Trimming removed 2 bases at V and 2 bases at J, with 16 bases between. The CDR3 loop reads CASSQLSSDGAYEQYF. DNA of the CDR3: TGCGCCAGCAGCCAACTCTCTAGCGACGGGGCCTACGAGCAGTACTTC.

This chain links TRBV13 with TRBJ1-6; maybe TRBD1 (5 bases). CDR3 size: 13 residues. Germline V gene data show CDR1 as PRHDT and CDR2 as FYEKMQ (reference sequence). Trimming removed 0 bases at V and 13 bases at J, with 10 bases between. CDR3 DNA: TGTGCCAGCAGCTTAGGCCGAGGGGATCCCCTCCACTTT. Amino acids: CASSLGRGDPLHF.

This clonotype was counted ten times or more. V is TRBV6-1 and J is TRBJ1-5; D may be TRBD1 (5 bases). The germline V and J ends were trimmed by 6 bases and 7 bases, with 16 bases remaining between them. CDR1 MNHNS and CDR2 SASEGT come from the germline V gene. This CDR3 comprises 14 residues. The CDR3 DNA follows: TGTGCCAGCAGGGCCAGGGCCGGGTGGCAGCCCCAGCATTTT. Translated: CASRARAGWQPQHF.

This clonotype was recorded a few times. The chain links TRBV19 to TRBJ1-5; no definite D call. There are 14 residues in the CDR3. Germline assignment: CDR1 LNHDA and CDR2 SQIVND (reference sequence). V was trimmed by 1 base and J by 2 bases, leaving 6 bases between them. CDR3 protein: CASSIGRGNQPQHF. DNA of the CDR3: TGTGCCAGTAGTATAGGGAGAGGCAATCAGCCCCAGCATTTT.

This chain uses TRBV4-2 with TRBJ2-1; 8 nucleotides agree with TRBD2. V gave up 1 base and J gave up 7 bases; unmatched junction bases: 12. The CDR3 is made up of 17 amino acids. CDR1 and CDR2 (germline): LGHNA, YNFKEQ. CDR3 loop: CASSQAPTSASTNEQFF. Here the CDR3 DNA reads TGTGCCAGCAGCCAAGCACCGACTAGCGCCTCTACAAATGAGCAGTTCTTC.

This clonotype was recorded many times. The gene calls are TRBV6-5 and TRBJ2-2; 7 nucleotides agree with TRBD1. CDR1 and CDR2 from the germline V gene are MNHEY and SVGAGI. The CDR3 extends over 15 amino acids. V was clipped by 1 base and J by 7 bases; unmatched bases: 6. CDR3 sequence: CASSYWTGSGGELFF. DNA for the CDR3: TGTGCCAGCAGTTACTGGACAGGATCGGGCGGGGAGCTGTTTTTT.

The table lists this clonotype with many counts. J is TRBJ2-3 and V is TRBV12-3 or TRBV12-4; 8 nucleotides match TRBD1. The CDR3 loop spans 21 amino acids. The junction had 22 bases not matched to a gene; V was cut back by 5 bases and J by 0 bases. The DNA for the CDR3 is TGTGCCAGCAGTCCCCGGACAGGGTTGTACCGGGACCATTCAAGCACAGATACGCAGTATTTT. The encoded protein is CASSPRTGLYRDHSSTDTQYF.

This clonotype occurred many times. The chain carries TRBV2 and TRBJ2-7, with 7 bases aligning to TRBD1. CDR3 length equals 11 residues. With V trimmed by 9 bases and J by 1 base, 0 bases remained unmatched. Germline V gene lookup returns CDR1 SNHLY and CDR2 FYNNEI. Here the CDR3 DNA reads TGTGCCAGACAGGGGTCCTACGAGCAGTACTTC. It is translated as CARQGSYEQYF.

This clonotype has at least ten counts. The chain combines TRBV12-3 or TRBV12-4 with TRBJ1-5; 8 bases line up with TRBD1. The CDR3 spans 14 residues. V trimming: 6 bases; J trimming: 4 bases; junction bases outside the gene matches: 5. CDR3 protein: CASRPDRVNQPQHF. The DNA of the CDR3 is TGTGCCAGCAGACCGGACAGGGTGAATCAGCCCCAGCATTTT.

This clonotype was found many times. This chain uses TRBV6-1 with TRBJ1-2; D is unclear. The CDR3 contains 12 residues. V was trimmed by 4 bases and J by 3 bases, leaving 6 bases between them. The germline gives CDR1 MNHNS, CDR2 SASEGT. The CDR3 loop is CASSVGYYGYTF. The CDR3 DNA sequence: TGTGCCAGCAGTGTTGGATACTATGGCTACACCTTC.

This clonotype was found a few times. The CDR3 loop reads CASSVEASGGNEQFF. CDR3 bases: TGTGCCAGCAGCGTGGAGGCTAGCGGAGGCAATGAGCAGTTCTTC. This chain links TRBV9 with TRBJ2-1, with 7 bases aligning to TRBD2. CDR1 is SGDLS and CDR2 is YYNGEE in the germline V gene. V lost 2 bases to trimming and J lost 6 bases; unmatched junction nucleotides: 8. CDR3 length: 15 residues. The full variable domain, completed using reference TRBV9 and TRBJ2-1, is DSGVTQTPKHLITATGQRVTLRCSPRSGDLSVYWYQQSLDQGLQFLIQYYNGEERAKGNILERFSAQQFPDLHSELNLSSLELGDSALYFCASSVEASGGNEQFFGPGTRLTVL.

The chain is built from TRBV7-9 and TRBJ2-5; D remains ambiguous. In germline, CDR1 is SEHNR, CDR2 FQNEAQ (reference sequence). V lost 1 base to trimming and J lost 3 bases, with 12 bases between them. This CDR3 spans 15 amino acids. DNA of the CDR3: TGTGCCAGCAGCTTAGGAGAGGCAGGTGAAGAGACCCAGTACTTC. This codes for CASSLGEAGEETQYF.

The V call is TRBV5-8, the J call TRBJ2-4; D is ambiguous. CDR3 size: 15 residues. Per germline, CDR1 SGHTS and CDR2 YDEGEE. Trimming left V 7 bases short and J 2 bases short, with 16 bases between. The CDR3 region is CASHLAVKSKNIQYF. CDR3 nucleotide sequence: TGTGCCAGCCATCTTGCCGTGAAATCCAAAAACATTCAGTACTTC.

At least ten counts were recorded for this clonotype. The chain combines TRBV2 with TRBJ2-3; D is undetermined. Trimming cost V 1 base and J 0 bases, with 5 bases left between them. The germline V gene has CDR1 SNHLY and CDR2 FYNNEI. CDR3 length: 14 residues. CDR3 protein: CASSEVSSTDTQYF. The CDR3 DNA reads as TGTGCCAGCAGTGAAGTTTCTAGCACAGATACGCAGTATTTT.

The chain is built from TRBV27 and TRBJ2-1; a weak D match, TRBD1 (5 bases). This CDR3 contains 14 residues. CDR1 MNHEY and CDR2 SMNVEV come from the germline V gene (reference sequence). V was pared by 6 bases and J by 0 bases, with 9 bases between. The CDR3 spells CASRSGFSYNEQFF. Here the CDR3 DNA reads TGTGCCAGCAGGTCAGGGTTCTCCTACAATGAGCAGTTCTTC.

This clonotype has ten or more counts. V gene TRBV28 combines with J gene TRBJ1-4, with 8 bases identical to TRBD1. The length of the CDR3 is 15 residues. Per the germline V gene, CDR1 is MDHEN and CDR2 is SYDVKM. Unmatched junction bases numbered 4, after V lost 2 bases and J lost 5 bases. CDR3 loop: CASSLGQGSNEKLFF. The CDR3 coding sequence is TGTGCCAGCAGTTTAGGACAGGGCTCGAATGAAAAACTGTTTTTT.